This TCR beta chain is drawn from a study of cytomegalovirus exposure and HLA in healthy donors. General study results and limits: Later, an analysis found that common viral pathogens appeared to be linked with several of the most significant clusters.

The PCR had 60 Vbeta and 13 Jbeta primers. Clones were read by immunoSEQ multiplex PCR, and TCRdb kept only the in-frame ones, dropping some. The sample lists about 150,000 clones, about 64% occurring once. The CDR3 has 11 residues. V lost 2 bases, J lost 9 bases, and 6 bases lay in between. Per the germline V gene, CDR1 is ENHRY and CDR2 is SYGVKD. On this clone itself: Its antigen is still unknown.

This receptor was identified in a man in his sixties in good health and CMV-seronegative. V usage is TRBV10-3 and J usage is TRBJ2-3; D is uncertain. The sample comprised PBMCs. The CDR3 DNA reads as TGTGCCATCAGTGAGGTCGGGACGCAGTATTTT. Protein: CAISEVGTQYF.